The 12 T cell receptor beta chains below all came from one sample that was sequenced in a study of response to subunit inactivated influenza vaccine. Each CDR3 protein gets one entry after TCRdb re-called the RT-PCR reads with MiXCR. In the table there are roughly 700,000 distinct CDR3 sequences, more than 11% of which are singletons. This specimen was PBMCs from blood, taken approximately 15 days before vaccination. These receptors were collected from a man in his fifties who received an inactivated influenza vaccine.

This clonotype has a count of ten or more. The V gene is TRBV12-3 or TRBV12-4, the J gene TRBJ2-5; 11 bases match TRBD2. V trimming: 6 bases; J trimming: 7 bases; junction bases outside the gene matches: 10. This CDR3 has 15 amino acids. The CDR3 DNA reads as TGTGCCAGCAGCACGGGACTAGCGGTAGAAGGGACCCAGTACTTC. Its protein product is CASSTGLAVEGTQYF.

This clonotype was seen many times. The rearrangement joins TRBV28 to TRBJ2-1; 10 bases line up with TRBD1. V shed 4 bases, J shed 8 bases, and the junction held 8 bases outside the gene matches. CDR3 length: 15 residues. From germline, CDR1 is MDHEN and CDR2 SYDVKM. For the CDR3, the DNA is TGTGCCAGCAGTTCTCGGGACAGGGGAGGTTATGAGCAGTTCTTC. It is translated as CASSSRDRGGYEQFF.

The V call is TRBV28, the J call TRBJ2-1; D is undetermined. The CDR3 sequence is 14 residues long. V was pared by 5 bases and J by 8 bases, with 16 bases between. Germline V gene data show CDR1 as MDHEN and CDR2 as SYDVKM. The CDR3 coding sequence is TGTGCCAGCAGTCCACGACTTGGTCTACATGAGCAGTTCTTC. Amino acids: CASSPRLGLHEQFF.

This clonotype came up a few times. The chain uses TRBV27 and TRBJ2-2; D is possibly TRBD1 (6 bases). The V end was cut by 3 bases, the J end by 7 bases, with 9 bases between. The germline CDR1 and CDR2 sequences are MNHEY and SMNVEV (reference sequence). CDR3 length: 13 amino acids. Here the CDR3 reads CASSLQGYGELFF. CDR3 bases: TGTGCCAGCAGTTTGCAGGGGTACGGGGAGCTGTTTTTT.

This clonotype was recorded a few times. V usage is TRBV20-1 and J usage is TRBJ1-4; D is undetermined. The germline V gene has CDR1 DFQATT and CDR2 SNEGSKA (reference sequence). The ends were cut back, 0 bases at V and 0 bases at J, with 11 bases in the middle. The CDR3 has 16 amino acids. This chain's CDR3 is CSAREARRTTNEKLFF. Here the CDR3 DNA reads TGCAGTGCTAGAGAGGCGCGGAGAACAACTAATGAAAAACTGTTTTTT.

At least ten counts were recorded for this clonotype. This chain uses TRBV28 with TRBJ1-2; D is unresolved. Trimming removed 2 bases from V and 5 bases from J, with 9 bases in between. CDR3 length: 13 residues. The germline CDR1 and CDR2 sequences are MDHEN and SYDVKM. As DNA, the CDR3 is TGTGCCAGCAGTTTAGGTCAGGCATATGGCTACACCTTC. This codes for CASSLGQAYGYTF.

The chain joins TRBV7-2 to TRBJ2-7; 16 positions match TRBD2. Looked up from germline, CDR1 is SGHTA and CDR2 is FQGNSA. The ends lost 4 bases at V and 4 bases at J; junction bases unmatched: 7. The CDR3 is 17 amino acids. CDR3 DNA: TGTGCCAGCAGCTCCGGGACTAGCGGGAGGGCACGGTACGAGCAGTACTTC. This gives the protein CASSSGTSGRARYEQYF.

The genes are TRBV3-1 and TRBJ2-5; TRBD2 might be the D (5 bases). Between the trimmed V and J ends, which lost 0 bases and 3 bases, there was a span of 11 bases. The length of the CDR3 is 15 residues. Germline V gives CDR1 LGHDT, CDR2 YNNKEL (reference sequence). The CDR3 nucleotides read TGTGCCAGCAGCCAAGAACCAGCGGCCAAAGAGACCCAGTACTTC. This codes for CASSQEPAAKETQYF.

This clonotype was seen only a few times. V is TRBV12-3 or TRBV12-4 and J is TRBJ1-1; the D gene is possibly TRBD1 (5 bases). The CDR3 loop spans 13 amino acids. Trimming stripped 7 bases from V and 0 bases from J, with 9 bases between. CDR3 sequence: CASIRGMNTEAFF. The CDR3, as DNA: TGTGCCAGCATACGGGGGATGAACACTGAAGCTTTCTTT.

V is TRBV7-6 and J is TRBJ2-5; the D is unclear. Per the germline V gene, CDR1 is SGHVS and CDR2 is FNYEAQ. There are 17 residues in the CDR3. V was pared by 5 bases and J by 2 bases, with 21 bases between. The CDR3 sequence: CASSPIYGSAEQETQYF. The CDR3 bases are TGTGCCAGCAGCCCAATCTACGGGTCGGCGGAACAAGAGACCCAGTACTTC.

The chain links TRBV6-1 to TRBJ2-1; D is tentatively TRBD1 or TRBD2 (5 bases each). Germline V gene sequence: CDR1 MNHNS, CDR2 SASEGT. V gave up 6 bases and J gave up 7 bases, with 19 bases separating them. This CDR3 has 15 residues. The CDR3 coding sequence is TGTGCCAGCAGGTCCGAGGGGATGAATTATAATGAGCAGTTCTTC. This gives the protein CASRSEGMNYNEQFF.

This clonotype has a handful of counts. The rearrangement links TRBV20-1 to TRBJ2-3; D gene ambiguous. The germline V gene has CDR1 DFQATT and CDR2 SNEGSKA (reference sequence). The CDR3 is 15 residues long. Trimming took 0 bases from V and 2 from J, leaving 12 bases between them. The CDR3 here is CSARDHLGHTDTQYF. CDR3 coding DNA: TGCAGTGCTAGAGACCATCTAGGGCACACAGATACGCAGTATTTT.